Described below is a single T cell receptor beta chain sequence and its context. This sample stems from a study of T-cell memory formation after mild COVID-19. MiXCR, applied by TCRdb to the 5' RACE reads, yields one record per CDR3 protein. The sample contains hundreds of thousands of distinct CDR3 sequences, approximately 15% of which appear only once. Sequencing input: PBMCs or a T cell subset sorted from them (not recorded which). The origin of this receptor is an adult woman who had mild COVID-19 (a few samples of this study predate the infection). Cell type and time point are not known.

CDR3 sequence: CASSARYEQYF. In nucleotides, the CDR3 is TGTGCCAGCAGCGCTAGATACGAGCAGTACTTC. This rearrangement joins TRBV6-2 or TRBV6-3 to TRBJ2-7, with D unresolved. The length of the CDR3 is 11 residues. Trimming took 6 bases from V and 4 from J, leaving 7 bases between them. Germline values: CDR1 MNHEY, CDR2 SVGEGT.